This TCR beta chain was obtained from a study of cytomegalovirus exposure and HLA in healthy donors. CDR1 is SGHRS, CDR2 YFSETQ, per germline. The CDR3 totals 16 residues. The ends lost 0 bases at V and 1 base at J; junction bases unmatched: 4. Both 60 Vbeta primers and 13 Jbeta primers went into the PCR. The table came from immunoSEQ multiplex PCR; TCRdb's copy has only in-frame clones and leaves some out. The data contain approximately 150,000 clones, around 86% of them seen just once; the ten biggest clones take up approximately 2%. The clonotype originates from a human donor in good health. The genes are TRBV5-1 and TRBJ2-5, with 9 bases aligning to TRBD1. Source material: PBMCs. The CDR3 nucleotides are TGCGCCAGCAGCTTGGACCCGGGACAGGGCCAAGAGACCCAGTACTTC. It translates to CASSLDPGQGQETQYF.